The 11 T cell receptor beta chains below come from one sample, sequenced in a study of T-cell reconstitution after alpha-beta-depleted transplantation in children. The library targeted TCRbeta and was prepared with unique molecular identifiers. TCRdb redid the calling of the PCR reads with MiXCR, one entry per CDR3 protein. Of 300,000 or so distinct CDR3 sequences detected, around 9.6% appear once; the ten largest clones hold about 9.4%. The sequencing here drew on PBMCs from the stem cell graft donor, taken from the stem cell graft. The receptor set was obtained from a human donor who donated a stem cell graft to a child with SCID.

The chain employs TRBV7-2 and TRBJ2-1; 8 bases line up with TRBD1. There are 14 residues in the CDR3. J lost 6 bases, V lost 5 bases, and 6 bases had no gene match. The germline gives CDR1 SGHTA, CDR2 FQGNSA. The CDR3: CASSRTGRGNEQFF. The CDR3, as DNA: TGTGCCAGCAGCCGGACAGGGAGAGGCAATGAGCAGTTCTTC.

The sample holds many counts of this clonotype. One junction end does not reproduce the germline sequence, and a read error may be involved. The chain uses TRBV5-1 and TRBJ1-1; D not resolved. The CDR3 contains 14 residues. Looked up from germline, CDR1 is SGHRS and CDR2 is YFSETQ. The DNA of the CDR3 is TGTGCCAGCAGCTTAGCGGCGGCGAACACTGAAGCTTTCTTT. It is translated as CASSLAAANTEAFF.

This clonotype was recorded many times. V and J are TRBV12-3 or TRBV12-4 and TRBJ2-1; 8 bases agree with TRBD2. The V segment lost 7 bases and the J segment 7 bases; nucleotides outside the gene matches: 12. This CDR3 is built from 15 residues. CDR3 in amino acids: CASTSGTRALNEQFF. The CDR3 DNA reads as TGTGCCAGCACCTCCGGGACTAGAGCTCTGAATGAGCAGTTCTTC.

This clonotype has at least ten counts. The chain recombines TRBV3-1 with TRBJ1-2, with 7 positions matching TRBD1. The germline gives CDR1 LGHDT, CDR2 YNNKEL (reference sequence). After removal of 4 bases from V and 7 bases from J, the junction contained 12 bases not matched to a gene. The CDR3 consists of 15 residues. This chain's CDR3 is CASSRDSVKPGGYTF. DNA of the CDR3: TGTGCCAGCAGCCGGGACAGCGTGAAACCCGGTGGCTACACCTTC.

This clonotype was counted only a few times. This chain links TRBV10-3 with TRBJ1-6; 7 nucleotides align to TRBD1. This CDR3 contains 13 residues. Unmatched junction bases numbered 3, after V lost 4 bases and J lost 9 bases. CDR1 is ENHRY, CDR2 SYGVKD, per germline. The CDR3 DNA reads as TGTGCCATCAGTGGACAGGGAATTTCACCCCTCCACTTT. Its protein product is CAISGQGISPLHF.

Many counts were recorded for this clonotype. The chain carries TRBV24-1 and TRBJ2-1; TRBD1 matches 8 bases. The CDR3 is 14 residues long. V dropped 5 bases and J dropped 4; count of bases not matched to a gene: 3. CDR1 and CDR2 from the germline V gene are KGHDR and SFDVKD. CDR3 DNA: TGTGCCACCAGTGGGACAGGGAGTTACAATGAGCAGTTCTTC. Translating gives CATSGTGSYNEQFF.

This clonotype was picked up many times. V and J are TRBV6-5 and TRBJ2-2; no firm D call. Trimming pared 7 bases from V and 1 base from J, leaving 7 bases between. Germline lookup yields CDR1 MNHEY and CDR2 SVGAGI. The CDR3 loop spans 13 amino acids. CDR3 DNA sequence: TGTGCCAGCACAACAGTGAACACCGGGGAGCTGTTTTTT. Translation gives CASTTVNTGELFF.

A remark on this clonotype: This sequence may be a read error, since a much larger clone differs from it by one base. J is TRBJ2-7 and V is TRBV5-1; 9 positions match TRBD1. Germline loops: CDR1 SGHRS, CDR2 YFSETQ. This CDR3 is 12 amino acids long. CDR3 coding DNA: TGCGCCAACAGCTGGGGACAGGGCGAGCAGTACTTC. Protein sequence: CANSWGQGEQYF. The full variable domain, with the rest looked up from reference TRBV5-1 and TRBJ2-7, is KAGVTQTPRYLIKTRGQQVTLSCSPISGHRSVSWYQQTPGQGLQFLFEYFSETQRNKGNFPGRFSGRQFSNSRSEMNVSTLELGDSALYLCANSWGQGEQYFGPGTRLTVT.

Only a few counts were recorded for this clonotype. The rearrangement links TRBV10-3 to TRBJ2-7, with a weak D call TRBD1 (6 bases). The CDR3 spans 15 residues. The V end lost 3 bases, the J end lost 4 bases, and 16 bases lay between the germline ends. Germline V gene sequence: CDR1 ENHRY, CDR2 SYGVKD. This CDR3 is CAISEEYGQTYEQYF. CDR3 nucleotide sequence: TGTGCCATCAGTGAAGAGTATGGACAGACGTACGAGCAGTACTTC.

The rearrangement links TRBV10-1 to TRBJ2-3; a possible D gene is TRBD2 (6 bases). CDR1 is WNHNN, CDR2 SYGVQD, per germline (reference sequence). The CDR3 spans 14 residues. V lost 6 bases and J 2 bases, leaving 12 bases between the germline ends. CDR3 loop: CASSSGGATDTQYF. As DNA, the CDR3 is TGCGCCAGCAGCAGTGGCGGGGCCACAGATACGCAGTATTTT.

The sample holds many counts of this clonotype. The chain carries TRBV12-3 or TRBV12-4 and TRBJ2-3; D is tentatively TRBD1 or TRBD2 (5 bases each). The CDR3 is 15 amino acids. V was trimmed by 2 bases and J by 2 bases, leaving 11 bases between them. CDR3 DNA: TGTGCCAGCAGTTTATTTGGGGGTCCCACAGATACGCAGTATTTT. Its translation: CASSLFGGPTDTQYF.